Below are 13 T cell receptor beta chains sequenced from a single sample in a study of OX40 agonist ivuxolimab in advanced cancers. Sequencing was performed with immunoSEQ multiplex PCR; in TCRdb, only in-frame clones are kept and a portion is missing. Among 57,000 or so clones listed, around 90% were seen once. Specimen: CD4+ or CD8+ T cells sorted from blood, collected in a trial of the OX40 agonist ivuxolimab. The receptors come from an adult with an advanced solid tumor such as melanoma, head and neck, liver or kidney cancer.

This clone was counted a single time. The chain uses TRBV7-3 and TRBJ2-7, with TRBD2 as a possible D gene (5 bases). The CDR3 is 13 amino acids. V lost 5 bases to trimming and J lost 7 bases, with 15 bases between them. Germline CDR1 SGHTA, CDR2 FQGTGA. The chain's CDR3 is CASSLSDGEEQYF. The DNA of the CDR3 is TGTGCCAGCAGCCTCTCGGACGGGGAAGAGCAGTACTTC.

The chain is built from TRBV10-3 and TRBJ2-2, with a tentative D call TRBD2 (6 bases). The V end was cut by 4 bases, the J end by 7 bases, with 16 bases between. This CDR3 contains 15 residues. The V gene's germline CDR1 is ENHRY and CDR2 SYGVKD. In DNA, the CDR3 is TGTGCCATCAGTGTAAACCGGGACTCCATCGGGGAGCTGTTTTTT. It yields the protein CAISVNRDSIGELFF.

The V gene is TRBV2, the J gene TRBJ2-1, with 9 bases lining up with TRBD2. Germline CDR1 is SNHLY and CDR2 is FYNNEI. After removal of 4 bases from V and 9 bases from J, the junction contained 7 bases not matched to a gene. The CDR3 consists of 14 residues. The DNA for the CDR3 is TGTGCCAGCAGTGGGGGACTAGCAAAGGTTGAGCAGTTCTTC. It translates to CASSGGLAKVEQFF.

This chain links TRBV2 with TRBJ1-5; D gene unclear. CDR1 and CDR2 from the germline V gene are SNHLY and FYNNEI. Trimming took off 1 base at V and 6 bases at J, with 16 bases between the two ends. The CDR3 is 16 amino acids. This CDR3 is CASSEVFGVKPQPQHF. CDR3 DNA sequence: TGTGCCAGCAGTGAAGTATTCGGAGTAAAACCTCAGCCCCAGCATTTT.

V usage is TRBV6-1 and J usage is TRBJ2-7, with a weak D call TRBD1 (6 bases). There are 12 residues in the CDR3. CDR1 and CDR2 (germline): MNHNS, SASEGT. V was shortened by 5 bases and J by 6 bases, with 11 bases between the two germline ends. The CDR3 DNA follows: TGTGCCAGCAGTAACAGGGTAGGCGAGCAGTACTTC. Its translation: CASSNRVGEQYF.

The V call is TRBV9, the J call TRBJ2-5; D gene ambiguous. The germline CDR1 and CDR2 sequences are SGDLS and YYNGEE. The CDR3 has 13 residues. V shed 0 bases and J shed 2 bases, with 5 bases lying between them. CDR3 loop: CASSVGRQETQYF. The CDR3 DNA is TGTGCCAGCAGCGTAGGCAGGCAAGAGACCCAGTACTTC.

The genes are TRBV12-2 and TRBJ1-5. TRBV12-2 represents a pseudogene. This CDR3 has 15 amino acids. Here the CDR3 reads CASRFGHESNQPQHF. The CDR3 nucleotides are TGTGCAAGTCGCTTTGGCCACGAGAGCAATCAGCCCCAGCATTTT.

The chain recombines TRBV18 with TRBJ1-2, with D tentatively TRBD1 (5 bases). Germline CDR1 KGHSH, CDR2 LQKENI. Trimming cost V 3 bases and J 0 bases, with 11 bases left between them. The CDR3 is made up of 15 amino acids. The CDR3 loop is CASSPGVIPNYGYTF. Here the CDR3 DNA reads TGTGCCAGCTCACCGGGGGTGATACCTAACTATGGCTACACCTTC.

The chain links TRBV5-1 to TRBJ1-3, with a weak D call TRBD1 (5 bases). CDR1 SGHRS and CDR2 YFSETQ come from the germline V gene. The V end lost 3 bases, the J end lost 0 bases, and 13 bases lay between the germline ends. There are 16 residues in the CDR3. The CDR3 DNA is TGCGCCAGCAGCTGGGGACTCTCCAGCTCTGGAAACACCATATATTTT. Translating it yields CASSWGLSSSGNTIYF. Using reference TRBV5-1 and TRBJ1-3 for the parts outside the CDR3, the full variable domain is KAGVTQTPRYLIKTRGQQVTLSCSPISGHRSVSWYQQTPGQGLQFLFEYFSETQRNKGNFPGRFSGRQFSNSRSEMNVSTLELGDSALYLCASSWGLSSSGNTIYFGEGSWLTVV.

The chain has TRBV2 and TRBJ2-2; no clear D gene. Germline loops: CDR1 SNHLY, CDR2 FYNNEI. There are 15 residues in the CDR3. Deletions cut 8 bases from V and 2 bases from J, with 15 bases between. The CDR3 is CASFTSLYNTGELFF. CDR3 DNA: TGTGCCAGCTTTACGTCTCTCTATAACACCGGGGAGCTGTTTTTT.

J is TRBJ1-2 and V is TRBV30; weak D call: TRBD1 (5 bases). CDR1 and CDR2 from the germline V gene are GTSNPN and SVGIG (reference sequence). V was pared by 4 bases and J by 6 bases, with 9 bases between. This CDR3 has 11 residues. In nucleotides, the CDR3 is TGTGCCTGGACAGGGATAGATGGCTACACCTTC. This gives the protein CAWTGIDGYTF.

The chain couples TRBV5-6 to TRBJ2-1, with TRBD2 matching 9 bases. Germline V gene sequence: CDR1 SGHDT, CDR2 YYEEEE. Trimming cost V 4 bases and J 10 bases; bases outside gene matches: 15. The CDR3 is 16 residues long. This CDR3 is CASSRRIAGVSLEQFF. DNA of the CDR3: TGTGCCAGCAGCAGGAGGATAGCGGGAGTTTCGTTAGAGCAGTTCTTC. Complete variable domain (other parts from reference TRBV5-6 and TRBJ2-1): DAGVTQSPTHLIKTRGQQVTLRCSPKSGHDTVSWYQQALGQGPQFIFQYYEEEERQRGNFPDRFSGHQFPNYSSELNVNALLLGDSALYLCASSRRIAGVSLEQFFGPGTRLTVL.

The chain combines TRBV5-8 with TRBJ2-7; no reliable D call. This CDR3 region has 17 residues. Trimming removed 3 bases from V and 2 bases from J, with 21 bases in between. Germline V lookup: CDR1 SGHTS, CDR2 YDEGEE. The CDR3 sequence: CASSYQLTWARAYEQYF. In nucleotides, the CDR3 is TGTGCCAGCAGCTACCAATTGACGTGGGCTCGAGCCTACGAGCAGTACTTC.